One and the same sample provided the 11 T cell receptor beta chains below, sequenced in a study of T cells in tumors after PD-1 blockade (dated by TCRdb to the late 2010s). According to the study, the label for this sample's time point signals: before anti-PD-1 therapy. The library was obtained by the immunoSEQ multiplex PCR assay. Not all clones reach the TCRdb copy of this immuneACCESS table, which keeps in-frame sequences only. Checked studies attribute under half of the gap to unresolved V genes and leave the rest unexplained. For this sample there are 30,000 to 40,000 clones; 78% appear just once. The ten largest clones take up under 50% of the sample. The specimen was PBMCs, collected before anti-PD-1 treatment. The receptor source for this set is a human donor with basal cell carcinoma.

This chain links TRBV6-5 with TRBJ1-2; D is perhaps TRBD1 (5 bases). The V and J ends lost 6 bases and 2 bases respectively, with 16 bases between them. The CDR3 runs 15 residues. Germline CDR1 MNHEY, CDR2 SVGAGI. The CDR3 region has the DNA TGTGCCAGCAGGGAGGGGCCCTTTAGGAACTATGGCTACACCTTC. Translation: CASREGPFRNYGYTF.

This sequence joins TRBV4-1 and TRBJ2-7, with D tentatively TRBD1 or TRBD2 (5 bases each). V lost 4 bases to trimming and J lost 4 bases, with 20 bases between them. CDR1 is MGHRA, CDR2 YSYEKL, per germline. This CDR3 is 16 amino acids long. CDR3 DNA sequence: TGCGCCAGCAGCCGCTACCTGAGCCGGGACCAGTACGAGCAGTACTTC. It translates to CASSRYLSRDQYEQYF.

This chain joins TRBV10-1 and TRBJ1-4, with 11 bases that match TRBD1. This CDR3 is 20 amino acids long. The V gene's germline CDR1 is WNHNN and CDR2 SYGVQD (reference sequence). V was clipped by 8 bases and J by 0 bases; unmatched bases: 17. The DNA for the CDR3 is TGCGCCAGCCCCGCCCGGGACAGGGGGAATAGAAAGGCAACTAATGAAAAACTGTTTTTT. Protein sequence: CASPARDRGNRKATNEKLFF.

This rearrangement joins TRBV13 to TRBJ2-2, with D unresolved. This CDR3 has 12 amino acids. V was shortened by 3 bases and J by 3 bases, with 2 bases between the two germline ends. Germline V gene lookup returns CDR1 PRHDT and CDR2 FYEKMQ (reference sequence). CDR3 loop: CASSFYTGELFF. The DNA for the CDR3 is TGTGCCAGCAGCTTTTACACCGGGGAGCTGTTTTTT.

CDR3 region: CASRMGQKEITF. CDR3 DNA: TGTGCCAGCAGGATGGGACAGAAAGAAATCACCTTC. The rearrangement uses TRBV6-5 and TRBJ1-2, with 7 nucleotides matching TRBD1. From germline, CDR1 is MNHEY and CDR2 SVGAGI. The V gene end was trimmed by 6 bases and the J gene end by 13 bases; junction bases not matched to a gene: 11. The CDR3 has 12 amino acids.

This clone has just a few counts. V and J are TRBV12-5 and TRBJ2-1; TRBD1 or TRBD2 may be the D gene (6 bases each). This CDR3 spans 14 amino acids. V gave up 0 bases and J gave up 10 bases, with 13 bases separating them. The germline V gene has CDR1 LGHNT and CDR2 FRNRAP. Here the CDR3 reads CASGLVLRGREQFF. As DNA, the CDR3 is TGTGCTAGTGGTTTGGTACTTAGGGGGAGGGAGCAGTTCTTC.

The chain combines TRBV6-6 with TRBJ1-2; perhaps TRBD1 as D (5 bases). CDR3 length: 12 amino acids. The ends were cut back, 7 bases at V and 4 bases at J, with 10 bases in the middle. Germline CDR1 reads MNHNY; CDR2 reads SVGAGI (reference sequence). Here the CDR3 reads CASTGGVYGYTF. CDR3 nucleotides: TGTGCCAGCACCGGAGGGGTCTATGGCTACACCTTC.

The V call is TRBV6-1, the J call TRBJ1-2; tentatively, D is TRBD1 (5 bases). CDR3 length: 15 amino acids. Germline V lookup: CDR1 MNHNS, CDR2 SASEGT. V shed 3 bases and J shed 4 bases, with 15 bases lying between them. CDR3 region: CASSEGGGGGYGYTF. CDR3 bases: TGTGCCAGCAGTGAGGGGGGGGGAGGAGGCTATGGCTACACCTTC.

This chain uses TRBV6-5 with TRBJ1-1; D call uncertain. This CDR3 is built from 12 residues. Trimming took off 2 bases at V and 6 bases at J, with 7 bases between the two ends. In germline, CDR1 is MNHEY, CDR2 SVGAGI. The CDR3 loop is CASSYGDSEAFF. CDR3 DNA sequence: TGTGCCAGCAGTTACGGGGATTCTGAAGCTTTCTTT.

This chain links TRBV7-8 with TRBJ2-5; D gene unclear. Deletions cut 2 bases from V and 5 bases from J, with 12 bases between. Germline loops: CDR1 SGHVS, CDR2 FQNEAQ. This CDR3 has 14 amino acids. CDR3 protein: CASSLSNVKETQYF. For the CDR3, the DNA is TGTGCCAGCAGCTTATCGAACGTAAAGGAGACCCAGTACTTC.

The chain carries TRBV6-6 and TRBJ2-3; D gene ambiguous. Trimming shortened V by 3 bases and J by 1 base, and 11 bases separated the two germline ends. CDR3 length: 15 residues. The germline CDR1 and CDR2 sequences are MNHNY and SVGAGI (reference sequence). The CDR3 DNA reads TGTGCCAGCAGTTATGTAGCTGAGCGCACAGATACGCAGTATTTT. It translates to CASSYVAERTDTQYF.